This T cell receptor (beta chain) was sequenced in a study of graft-versus-host responses after intestinal transplantation. With respect to this clone: What it binds is unknown.

Overall study findings and caveats: Within the allografts of patients who had graft-donor T cell macrochimerism, graft-versus-host to host-versus-graft clonal ratios were high.

Germline lookup yields CDR1 MGHRA and CDR2 YSYEKL. The ends were cut back, 1 base at V and 4 bases at J, with 10 bases in the middle. This CDR3 has 14 amino acids. The data were produced by immunoSEQ multiplex PCR, yet TCRdb's version contains in-frame clones alone and is incomplete. The profile shows about 14,000 clones, 77% of them singletons. Lymphocytes (intraepithelial and lamina propria) were released by processing the graft tissue. The specimen was ileum tissue, collected just under 28 days after intestinal transplant. The sequence derives from a human patient who received an intestinal transplant, so some T cells may come from the graft donor. The chain is built from TRBV4-1 and TRBJ2-5, with TRBD2 as a possible D gene (5 bases). The CDR3 region is CASSQGAEGETQYF. The CDR3, as DNA: TGCGCCAGCAGCCAAGGTGCCGAGGGAGAGACCCAGTACTTC.